This T cell receptor beta chain originates from a study of control samples from healthy donors and cancer patients. Here immunoSEQ multiplex PCR was the method, and the copy in TCRdb shows in-frame clones only, minus some. Of tens of thousands of clones in the sample, approximately 84% were seen once. This CDR3 comprises 12 residues. The germline V gene encodes CDR1 SGHRS and CDR2 YFSETQ. Between the trimmed V and J ends, which lost 2 bases and 6 bases, there was a span of 9 bases. The sample consisted of PBMCs. This clonotype was sampled from a man between 65 and 79 years old with lung cancer. This chain links TRBV5-1 with TRBJ2-7; D is perhaps TRBD1 (6 bases). The CDR3 bases are TGCGCCAGCAGCTTAACAGGGCCCGAGCAGTACTTC. Its translation is CASSLTGPEQYF.